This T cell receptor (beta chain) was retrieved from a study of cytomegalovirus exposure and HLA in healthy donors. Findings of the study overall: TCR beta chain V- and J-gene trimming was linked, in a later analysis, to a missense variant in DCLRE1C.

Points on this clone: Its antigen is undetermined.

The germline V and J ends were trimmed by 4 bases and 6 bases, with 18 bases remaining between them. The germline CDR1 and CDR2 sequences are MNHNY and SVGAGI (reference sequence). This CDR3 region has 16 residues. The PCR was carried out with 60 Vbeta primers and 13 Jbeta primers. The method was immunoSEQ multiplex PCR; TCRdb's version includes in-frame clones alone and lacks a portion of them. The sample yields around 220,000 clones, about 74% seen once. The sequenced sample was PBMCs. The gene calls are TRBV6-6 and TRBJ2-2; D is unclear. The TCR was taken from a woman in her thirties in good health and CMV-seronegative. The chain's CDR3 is CASSLGVRSSSGELFF. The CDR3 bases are TGTGCCAGCAGTTTAGGAGTCAGATCTTCGTCCGGGGAGCTGTTTTTT.